The rows below give T cell receptor beta chains drawn from one sample of a study of spatial heterogeneity in lung cancer. TCRdb independently ran MiXCR on the 5' RACE reads; one entry per CDR3 protein. The sample shows tens of thousands of distinct CDR3 sequences, 5.2% of them seen only once. The source material was PBMCs, sampled at surgery. The receptors shown here come from a female donor with early-stage non-small cell lung cancer. CDR3s include the opening cysteine and the closing phenylalanine or tryptophan. The order of the fields is J gene, clone size, V gene, D gene, CDR3 DNA, CDR3 protein. D genes are given only for firm matches. Where a row states a size, it is once, few, many or the class of an expanded clone; other rows omit it.

j_gene: TRBJ2-5; abundance: many; v_gene: TRBV20-1; d_gene: NA; CDR3nt: TGCAGTGCCCACTGGAGCGTTCAAGAGACCCAGTACTTC; CDR3aa: CSAHWSVQETQYF
j_gene: TRBJ1-4; abundance: many; v_gene: TRBV5-1; d_gene: NA; CDR3nt: TGCGCCAGCGCCTCAGGGGCCGGGAGTGAAAAACTGTTTTTT; CDR3aa: CASASGAGSEKLFF
j_gene: TRBJ2-1; abundance: many; v_gene: TRBV30; d_gene: NA; CDR3nt: TGTGCCTGGAGTGCGTCAGGGAACCATGAGCAGTTCTTC; CDR3aa: CAWSASGNHEQFF
j_gene: TRBJ2-5; abundance: few; v_gene: TRBV11-3; d_gene: TRBD1; CDR3nt: TGTGCCAGCAGCCCCGGGACAGGCCCCCAAGAGACCCAGTACTTC; CDR3aa: CASSPGTGPQETQYF
j_gene: TRBJ2-2; abundance: many; v_gene: TRBV29-1; d_gene: NA; CDR3nt: TGCAGCGTTGAAGTCACCGGGGAGCTGTTTTTT; CDR3aa: CSVEVTGELFF
j_gene: TRBJ1-5; abundance: many; v_gene: TRBV15; d_gene: TRBD1; CDR3nt: TGTGCCACCAGCAGCCGGGACAGTAATCAGCCCCAGCATTTT; CDR3aa: CATSSRDSNQPQHF
j_gene: TRBJ1-5; abundance: many; v_gene: TRBV10-3; d_gene: NA; CDR3nt: TGTGCCACCGCTGCGGGAAGCGGTCAGCCCCAGCATTTT; CDR3aa: CATAAGSGQPQHF
j_gene: TRBJ1-5; abundance: many; v_gene: TRBV27; d_gene: NA; CDR3nt: TGTGCCAGCAGTTTAAGGCTTGGGGATCAGCCCCAGCATTTT; CDR3aa: CASSLRLGDQPQHF
j_gene: TRBJ1-5; abundance: medium-sized; v_gene: TRBV30; d_gene: TRBD1; CDR3nt: TGTGCCTGGAGCCCACTGAGGGGGCTCGGTCAGCCCCAGCATTTT; CDR3aa: CAWSPLRGLGQPQHF
j_gene: TRBJ1-5; abundance: NA; v_gene: TRBV7-8; d_gene: TRBD1; CDR3nt: TGTGCCAGCAGCTTAGGACAGGGATATCAGCCCCAGCATTTT; CDR3aa: CASSLGQGYQPQHF
j_gene: TRBJ2-2; abundance: many; v_gene: TRBV10-3; d_gene: TRBD1; CDR3nt: TGTGCCATCAGCGGAACAGGGGCGGAGGCCGGGGAGCTGTTTTTT; CDR3aa: CAISGTGAEAGELFF
j_gene: TRBJ1-1; abundance: NA; v_gene: TRBV6-5; d_gene: NA; CDR3nt: TGTGCCAGCAGTTATTCCGGACGGAACACTGAAGCTTTCTTT; CDR3aa: CASSYSGRNTEAFF
j_gene: TRBJ2-2; abundance: NA; v_gene: TRBV11-2; d_gene: TRBD2; CDR3nt: TGTGCCAGCAGCTATACGTCCGGCGGGGGGACCGGGGAGCTGTTTTTT; CDR3aa: CASSYTSGGGTGELFF
j_gene: TRBJ1-1; abundance: few; v_gene: TRBV11-2; d_gene: TRBD1; CDR3nt: TGTGCCAGCAGCCCGGTGACAGGGTTCAACACTGAAGCTTTCTTT; CDR3aa: CASSPVTGFNTEAFF
j_gene: TRBJ1-5; abundance: NA; v_gene: TRBV6-6; d_gene: NA; CDR3nt: TGTGCCAGCATGCTAACAGGGTTGACTCAGCCCCAGCATTTT; CDR3aa: CASMLTGLTQPQHF
j_gene: TRBJ2-5; abundance: many; v_gene: TRBV2; d_gene: NA; CDR3nt: TGTGCCAGCAGTGTGGGAGAGACCCAGTACTTC; CDR3aa: CASSVGETQYF
j_gene: TRBJ2-2; abundance: many; v_gene: TRBV6-1; d_gene: NA; CDR3nt: TGTGCCAGTAGCAGAACCGGGGAGCTGTTTTTT; CDR3aa: CASSRTGELFF
j_gene: TRBJ2-7; abundance: many; v_gene: TRBV7-2; d_gene: NA; CDR3nt: TGTGCCAGCAGCTTATCCGGTGAGAGCTCCTACGAGCAGTACTTC; CDR3aa: CASSLSGESSYEQYF
j_gene: TRBJ2-5; abundance: many; v_gene: TRBV5-1; d_gene: NA; CDR3nt: TGCGCCAGCAGCTCCCATCCAGCCGTAGAGACCCAGTACTTC; CDR3aa: CASSSHPAVETQYF
j_gene: TRBJ2-3; abundance: many; v_gene: TRBV29-1; d_gene: NA; CDR3nt: TGCAGCGTTGAAGATCGTTGGAGAGACGGCACAGATACGCAGTATTTT; CDR3aa: CSVEDRWRDGTDTQYF
j_gene: TRBJ1-1; abundance: many; v_gene: TRBV7-2; d_gene: NA; CDR3nt: TGTGCCAGCAGCCTTGGACAGATTAACACTGAAGCTTTCTTT; CDR3aa: CASSLGQINTEAFF
j_gene: TRBJ1-4; abundance: many; v_gene: TRBV6-5; d_gene: TRBD1; CDR3nt: TGTGCCAGCAGAAGCCCCGGGACAGGGAATGAAAAACTGTTTTTT; CDR3aa: CASRSPGTGNEKLFF
j_gene: TRBJ1-1; abundance: many; v_gene: TRBV9; d_gene: TRBD1; CDR3nt: TGTGCCAGCAGCGTGGGACAGCTAAACACTGAAGCTTTCTTT; CDR3aa: CASSVGQLNTEAFF
j_gene: TRBJ2-7; abundance: NA; v_gene: TRBV12-3/TRBV12-4; d_gene: NA; CDR3nt: TGTGCCAGCAAGAGGACAAACGAGCAGTACTTC; CDR3aa: CASKRTNEQYF
j_gene: TRBJ1-2; abundance: NA; v_gene: TRBV12-3/TRBV12-4; d_gene: NA; CDR3nt: TGTGCCAGCAGTTTTTATCCTCGGGGCTACACCTTC; CDR3aa: CASSFYPRGYTF
j_gene: TRBJ2-1; abundance: NA; v_gene: TRBV7-8; d_gene: NA; CDR3nt: TGTGCCAGCAGCCCGAGAGTTGGGGGAGACAATGAGCAGTTCTTC; CDR3aa: CASSPRVGGDNEQFF
j_gene: TRBJ1-5; abundance: NA; v_gene: TRBV6-4; d_gene: NA; CDR3nt: TGTGCCAGCAGTGCCCTAAGGGGCCTTTGGGGTCAGCCCCAGCATTTT; CDR3aa: CASSALRGLWGQPQHF
j_gene: TRBJ2-3; abundance: many; v_gene: TRBV29-1; d_gene: NA; CDR3nt: TGCAGCGTTGAGATGGGCCTTATGCAGTATTTT; CDR3aa: CSVEMGLMQYF